These T cell receptor beta chains were read from a single sample in a study of T cells in Graves' hyperthyroidism and ophthalmopathy. TCRdb fed the multiplex PCR reads into MiXCR, producing one record per CDR3 protein. The sample carries 360,000 or so distinct CDR3 sequences, about 20% recorded once. Sample: blood. These receptors came from a woman between 18 and 29 years old with Graves' hyperthyroidism. The CDR3 runs from the conserved cysteine through the conserved F or W. D genes are given only for firm matches. A row's size may be missing; if present it is once, few, many or a size class.

d_gene: -
abundance: many
v_gene: TRBV15
j_gene: TRBJ2-5
CDR3aa: CATSRDKRWTTQETQYF
CDR3nt: TGTGCCACCAGCAGAGATAAAAGGTGGACTACACAAGAGACCCAGTACTTC

d_gene: -
abundance: many
v_gene: TRBV6-2/TRBV6-3
j_gene: TRBJ2-7
CDR3aa: CASSNGHINYEQYF
CDR3nt: TGTGCCAGCAGTAACGGACATATAAACTACGAGCAGTACTTC

d_gene: TRBD1
abundance: -
v_gene: TRBV29-1
j_gene: TRBJ1-1
CDR3aa: CSAVYRGYVRANTEAFF
CDR3nt: TGCAGCGCCGTATACAGGGGTTATGTTCGGGCGAACACTGAAGCTTTCTTT

d_gene: -
abundance: few
v_gene: TRBV6-4
j_gene: TRBJ2-1
CDR3aa: CASSDSSENEQFF
CDR3nt: TGTGCCAGCAGTGACTCGAGTGAAAATGAGCAGTTCTTC

d_gene: -
abundance: many
v_gene: TRBV7-8
j_gene: TRBJ1-5
CDR3aa: CASSADKRVVQPQHF
CDR3nt: TGTGCCAGCAGCGCAGACAAACGGGTTGTTCAGCCCCAGCATTTT

d_gene: TRBD2
abundance: many
v_gene: TRBV28
j_gene: TRBJ2-7
CDR3aa: CASSPNGGEGYF
CDR3nt: TGTGCCAGCAGCCCCAATGGTGGGGAGGGGTACTTC

d_gene: -
abundance: few
v_gene: TRBV7-2
j_gene: TRBJ1-1
CDR3aa: CASSIGRGMNTEAFF
CDR3nt: TGTGCCAGCAGCATCGGACGGGGAATGAACACTGAAGCTTTCTTT

d_gene: TRBD1
abundance: -
v_gene: TRBV12-3/TRBV12-4
j_gene: TRBJ1-2
CDR3aa: CASSLAQGPGGYGYTF
CDR3nt: TGTGCCAGCAGTTTAGCCCAGGGCCCAGGGGGGTATGGCTACACCTTC

d_gene: -
abundance: many
v_gene: TRBV12-3/TRBV12-4
j_gene: TRBJ1-2
CDR3aa: CASSPDRPDRNYGYTF
CDR3nt: TGTGCCAGCAGCCCGGACAGACCTGATCGTAACTATGGCTACACCTTC

d_gene: TRBD2
abundance: many
v_gene: TRBV4-2
j_gene: TRBJ2-7
CDR3aa: CASSQDSGGAYEQYF
CDR3nt: TGTGCCAGCAGCCAAGATAGCGGGGGGGCCTACGAGCAGTACTTC

d_gene: -
abundance: many
v_gene: TRBV6-1
j_gene: TRBJ2-7
CDR3aa: CASRNTGRSYEQYF
CDR3nt: TGTGCCAGCAGAAACACAGGGAGGTCCTACGAGCAGTACTTC

d_gene: -
abundance: -
v_gene: TRBV10-3
j_gene: TRBJ2-5
CDR3aa: CAISAGLQETQYF
CDR3nt: TGTGCCATCAGCGCCGGACTCCAAGAGACCCAGTACTTC

d_gene: TRBD2
abundance: many
v_gene: TRBV3-1
j_gene: TRBJ2-7
CDR3aa: CASSQAGGRHEQYF
CDR3nt: TGTGCCAGCAGCCAGGCGGGGGGGCGGCACGAGCAGTACTTC

d_gene: -
abundance: few
v_gene: TRBV30
j_gene: TRBJ2-4
CDR3aa: CAWSLGFRDGYRQIPKNIQYF
CDR3nt: TGTGCCTGGAGTCTTGGTTTTCGCGATGGTTATCGACAAATCCCCAAAAACATTCAGTACTTC